Below are 32 T cell receptor beta chains sequenced from a single sample in a study of T cell repertoires in cytomegalovirus infection. Each CDR3 protein gets one entry after TCRdb re-called the reads with MiXCR. Among approximately 180,000 distinct CDR3 sequences listed, roughly 15% were seen once. Sequenced material: CD8+ T cells from PBMCs. The receptors originated from a human donor in good health (CMV status not recorded). Some clones in this sample may be carry-over from other donors' samples.

This clonotype is a singleton in its sample. The conserved phenylalanine or tryptophan is not found at the CDR3 terminus, so this likely reflects a read error. This chain uses TRBV7-8 with TRBJ2-4; D is possibly TRBD1 (6 bases). Germline V gives CDR1 SGHVS, CDR2 FQNEAQ. Trimming pared 5 bases from V and 8 bases from J, leaving 22 bases between. This CDR3 has 16 residues. The CDR3 region is CASSPRRMGAGDIQYL. The DNA for the CDR3 is TGTGCCAGCAGCCCTAGGAGAATGGGGGCTGGGGACATTCAGTACTTA.

This clonotype appeared a few times. The J gene is TRBJ2-2, the V gene TRBV30, with D maybe TRBD1 (6 bases). Per the germline V gene, CDR1 is GTSNPN and CDR2 is SVGIG (reference sequence). Trimming pared 4 bases from V and 6 bases from J, leaving 12 bases between. This CDR3 region has 13 residues. CDR3 nucleotide sequence: TGTGCCTGGATCCCTACAGGGCCCGGGGAGCTGTTTTTT. Translated: CAWIPTGPGELFF.

This clonotype was recorded a few times. The chain is built from TRBV7-2 and TRBJ2-3, with D possibly matching TRBD1 (6 bases). The CDR3 contains 15 residues. V dropped 4 bases and J dropped 3 bases, with 14 bases sitting between them. The germline gives CDR1 SGHTA, CDR2 FQGNSA. CDR3 in DNA: TGTGCCAGCAGCTCGTCAGGGGTTGGGACAGATACGCAGTATTTT. This translates into CASSSSGVGTDTQYF.

The chain couples TRBV7-9 to TRBJ2-1; the D gene is possibly TRBD1 (6 bases). Germline CDR1 SEHNR, CDR2 FQNEAQ (reference sequence). This CDR3 is 14 amino acids long. V lost 1 base, J lost 5 bases, and 9 bases lay in between. Written as DNA, the CDR3 is TGTGCCAGCAGCTTAGTCCAGGGGCACAATGAGCAGTTCTTC. Protein sequence: CASSLVQGHNEQFF.

This clonotype was counted at least ten times. The chain joins TRBV7-9 to TRBJ2-2, with D uncertain. V lost 2 bases and J 5 bases, leaving 6 bases between the germline ends. CDR1 SEHNR and CDR2 FQNEAQ come from the germline V gene (reference sequence). This CDR3 is 13 amino acids long. For the CDR3, the DNA is TGTGCCAGCAGCTTAACTGGAACCGGGGAGCTGTTTTTT. Protein product: CASSLTGTGELFF.

This clonotype was found a few times. The V gene is TRBV7-2, the J gene TRBJ2-5; maybe TRBD2 (6 bases). Trimming removed 5 bases at V and 2 bases at J, with 24 bases between. Germline loops: CDR1 SGHTA, CDR2 FQGNSA. The CDR3 runs 18 residues. The CDR3 is CASSDRTRGILLQETQYF. The DNA for the CDR3 is TGTGCCAGCAGCGACCGTACGCGCGGGATTTTATTACAAGAGACCCAGTACTTC.

This chain uses TRBV7-9 with TRBJ2-3; D is tentatively TRBD1 or TRBD2 (5 bases each). The CDR3 sequence is 17 residues long. V lost 5 bases and J lost 5, with 23 bases in between. CDR1 is SEHNR and CDR2 is FQNEAQ in the germline V gene (reference sequence). The CDR3 loop is CASSPGRGQGSRDTQYF. As DNA, the CDR3 is TGTGCCAGCAGCCCCGGTAGAGGGCAGGGATCAAGAGATACGCAGTATTTT.

The chain carries TRBV2 and TRBJ1-2; 9 bases fit TRBD1. Trimming took 11 bases from V and 4 from J; bases not matched to a gene: 20. Germline V CDR1 and CDR2: SNHLY, FYNNEI. The CDR3 has 17 amino acids. The CDR3 sequence is CAGQTLTGTGRVYGYTF. CDR3 nucleotides: TGTGCCGGACAGACCTTAACCGGGACAGGGAGGGTCTATGGCTACACCTTC. The full variable domain, completed using reference TRBV2 and TRBJ1-2, is EPEVTQTPSHQVTQMGQEVILRCVPISNHLYFYWYRQILGQKVEFLVSFYNNEISEKSEIFDDQFSVERPDGSNFTLKIRSTKLEDSAMYFCAGQTLTGTGRVYGYTFGSGTRLTVV.

This chain joins TRBV7-2 and TRBJ1-1; D might be TRBD1 (5 bases). Germline CDR1 is SGHTA and CDR2 is FQGNSA. The CDR3 spans 14 residues. V was shortened by 0 bases and J by 7 bases, with 12 bases between the two germline ends. The CDR3 DNA reads as TGTGCCAGCAGCTTAGCGGATCGGGGCGTTGAAGCTTTCTTT. This encodes CASSLADRGVEAFF.

The J gene is TRBJ1-1, the V gene TRBV28; TRBD1 matches 9 bases. The length of the CDR3 is 15 residues. Germline CDR1 and CDR2: MDHEN and SYDVKM. Losses at the gene ends were 8 bases for V and 6 bases for J; bases not matched to a gene: 13. In nucleotides, the CDR3 is TGTGCCAGCCGCTCCCTGGACAGGGGTTTGGCTGAAGCTTTCTTT. It yields the protein CASRSLDRGLAEAFF.

The chain has TRBV6-5 and TRBJ2-3; 13 nucleotides align to TRBD2. The trim removed 0 bases at V and 8 bases at J, leaving 2 bases unmatched. The CDR3 extends over 15 amino acids. Per the germline V gene, CDR1 is MNHEY and CDR2 is SVGAGI. CDR3 coding DNA: TGTGCCAGCAGTTACTCGGGACTAGCGGGGCGTACGCAGTATTTT. It specifies CASSYSGLAGRTQYF.

Points on this clonotype: The junction differs from germline at one of its ends, possibly a read error. The chain recombines TRBV7-6 with TRBJ2-4, with no clear D. This CDR3 region has 15 residues. The germline CDR1 and CDR2 sequences are SGHVS and FNYEAQ. The CDR3 loop is CASSLGGGAKNSQYF. CDR3 coding DNA: TGTGCCAGCAGCTTAGGTGGCGGAGCCAAAAACAGTCAGTACTTC.

The chain is built from TRBV4-3 and TRBJ2-6, with D unclear. The germline V gene encodes CDR1 LGHNA and CDR2 YSLEER. V shed 0 bases and J shed 4 bases, with 13 bases lying between them. The CDR3 has 17 residues. The CDR3 spells CASSQDQLNSGANVLTF. Here the CDR3 DNA reads TGCGCCAGCAGCCAAGATCAATTGAATTCCGGGGCCAACGTCCTGACTTTC.

This clonotype appeared a few times. The chain has TRBV12-3 or TRBV12-4 and TRBJ2-1, with D unresolved. The V end lost 1 base, the J end lost 8 bases, and 9 bases lay between the germline ends. The CDR3 has 13 amino acids. Here the CDR3 DNA reads TGTGCCAGCAGTTTAGGGACCCCAGATGAGCAGTTCTTC. Encoded protein: CASSLGTPDEQFF.

The sample holds a few counts of this clonotype. V usage is TRBV2 and J usage is TRBJ2-7; 7 bases agree with TRBD2. CDR1 is SNHLY, CDR2 FYNNEI, per germline. The CDR3 is 13 amino acids. V shed 4 bases, J shed 3 bases, and the junction held 3 bases outside the gene matches. The CDR3 loop reads CASSVRDYYEQYF. The CDR3 nucleotides are TGTGCCAGCAGTGTCCGGGACTACTACGAGCAGTACTTC.

As DNA, the CDR3 is TGTGCCAGCAGCTTAAGCCTAGCGGGCACAGATACGCAGTATTTT. Amino acids: CASSLSLAGTDTQYF. The gene calls are TRBV13 and TRBJ2-3; 7 positions agree with TRBD2. V trimming: 2 bases; J trimming: 1 base; junction bases outside the gene matches: 3. Germline values: CDR1 PRHDT, CDR2 FYEKMQ (reference sequence). The CDR3 covers 15 residues.

This clonotype appeared many times. V usage is TRBV7-2 and J usage is TRBJ1-5; TRBD1 might be the D (6 bases). The germline V and J ends were trimmed by 5 bases and 0 bases, with 11 bases remaining between them. Germline values: CDR1 SGHTA, CDR2 FQGNSA. The CDR3 loop spans 15 amino acids. The CDR3 region is CASSPRTDSNQPQHF. DNA for the CDR3: TGTGCCAGCAGCCCCAGGACAGATAGCAATCAGCCCCAGCATTTT.

This clonotype was detected a few times. The V gene is TRBV12-3 or TRBV12-4, the J gene TRBJ2-3, with a possible D match to TRBD1 (5 bases). The CDR3 is made up of 14 amino acids. With 3 bases removed from V and 2 bases from J, the gap between germline ends came to 9 bases. The CDR3 protein is CASSLRQITDTQYF. The CDR3 nucleotides read TGTGCCAGCAGTTTGCGACAGATCACAGATACGCAGTATTTT.

The rearrangement joins TRBV6-4 to TRBJ2-1; D is possibly TRBD2 (5 bases). The V gene lost 2 bases and the J gene lost 4 bases, with 9 bases spanning the gap. Looked up from germline, CDR1 is MRHNA and CDR2 is SNTAGT. CDR3 length equals 14 residues. CDR3 residues: CASSDGSGYNEQFF. The CDR3 nucleotides read TGTGCCAGCAGTGACGGTTCGGGGTACAATGAGCAGTTCTTC.

This clonotype was counted a few times. V and J are TRBV7-9 and TRBJ2-1; D not certain. CDR1 and CDR2 from the germline V gene are SEHNR and FQNEAQ (reference sequence). V shed 5 bases and J shed 8 bases, with 19 bases lying between them. CDR3 length: 15 amino acids. The CDR3 nucleotides read TGTGCCAGCAGCCAGTTAGGGCACGGGCGGTATGAGCAGTTCTTC. Translated, it gives CASSQLGHGRYEQFF. The variable domain in full, completed from reference TRBV7-9 and TRBJ2-1, reads DTGVSQNPRHKITKRGQNVTFRCDPISEHNRLYWYRQTLGQGPEFLTYFQNEAQLEKSRLLSDRFSAERPKGSFSTLEIQRTEQGDSAMYLCASSQLGHGRYEQFFGPGTRLTVL.

In this sample, this clonotype turned up a few times. The gene calls are TRBV5-3 and TRBJ2-5; a weak D match, TRBD1 (5 bases). TRBV5-3 is sorted into the ORF group, with uncertain function. Trimming left V 1 base short and J 2 bases short, with 12 bases between. This CDR3 comprises 15 residues. CDR3 DNA sequence: TGTGCCAGAAGCTTGTCGACAGCGAGTCAAGAGACCCAGTACTTC. This codes for CARSLSTASQETQYF.

This sequence joins TRBV7-2 and TRBJ2-3; 8 positions agree with TRBD2. V was pared by 1 base and J by 5 bases, with 11 bases of the junction left unmatched. The CDR3 runs 17 residues. Per germline, CDR1 SGHTA and CDR2 FQGNSA. CDR3 bases: TGTGCCAGCAGCTTAGAGGCCAGCGGGGGTACAATAGATACGCAGTATTTT. This gives the protein CASSLEASGGTIDTQYF.

The chain has TRBV25-1 and TRBJ1-4, with a tentative D call TRBD1 (6 bases). The V and J ends lost 7 bases and 0 bases respectively, with 21 bases between them. Germline V lookup: CDR1 MGHDK, CDR2 SYGVNS. The CDR3 runs 18 residues. Written as DNA, the CDR3 is TGTGCCAGCATCATCCCTCTCCGGGACACCACAACTAATGAAAAACTGTTTTTT. Translating gives CASIIPLRDTTTNEKLFF.

The chain recombines TRBV20-1 with TRBJ2-1; TRBD1 aligns across 7 bases. The germline CDR1 and CDR2 sequences are DFQATT and SNEGSKA (reference sequence). Germline trimming cut 3 bases from V and 7 bases from J; bases unmatched to any gene: 0. The CDR3 runs 11 residues. The CDR3 DNA reads TGCAGTGCTAGGGACAGGAATGAGCAGTTCTTC. Translation gives CSARDRNEQFF.

This clonotype was seen a handful of times. CDR3 nucleotides: TGTGCCAGCAGTTACGCAGCTGACAGGTTGAGCGGCTACACCTTC. Protein sequence: CASSYAADRLSGYTF. This sequence joins TRBV6-2 or TRBV6-3 and TRBJ1-2; weak D call: TRBD1 (6 bases). CDR1 is MNHEY and CDR2 is SVGEGT in the germline V gene. The CDR3 extends over 15 amino acids. V was cut by 2 bases and J by 8 bases, with 18 bases left in between.

This chain joins TRBV19 and TRBJ1-1; D gene ambiguous. V shed 6 bases and J shed 1 base, with 12 bases lying between them. The CDR3 length is 14 residues. Germline V gene lookup returns CDR1 LNHDA and CDR2 SQIVND (reference sequence). CDR3 region: CASSRKGGNTEAFF. The DNA for the CDR3 is TGTGCCAGTAGCCGAAAGGGAGGGAACACTGAAGCTTTCTTT. Full variable domain (rest looked up from reference TRBV19 and TRBJ1-1): DGGITQSPKYLFRKEGQNVTLSCEQNLNHDAMYWYRQDPGQGLRLIYYSQIVNDFQKGDIAEGYSVSREKKESFPLTVTSAQKNPTAFYLCASSRKGGNTEAFFGQGTRLTVV.

V gene TRBV7-9 combines with J gene TRBJ1-2; a possible D gene is TRBD1 (5 bases). Germline-derived CDR1 and CDR2 are SEHNR and FQNEAQ (reference sequence). The CDR3 contains 15 residues. Trimming took 5 bases from V and 4 from J, leaving 17 bases between them. Here the CDR3 DNA reads TGTGCCAGCAGCCTTTCCGAGGGGCCTACCTATGGCTACACCTTC. Residues: CASSLSEGPTYGYTF. Variable domain in full (rest from reference TRBV7-9 and TRBJ1-2): DTGVSQNPRHKITKRGQNVTFRCDPISEHNRLYWYRQTLGQGPEFLTYFQNEAQLEKSRLLSDRFSAERPKGSFSTLEIQRTEQGDSAMYLCASSLSEGPTYGYTFGSGTRLTVV.

This CDR3 is CASSTYGTNNEQFF. The CDR3 bases are TGTGCCAGCAGCACTTACGGGACAAACAATGAGCAGTTCTTC. J is TRBJ2-1 and V is TRBV9; TRBD1 might be the D (6 bases). Germline CDR1 is SGDLS and CDR2 is YYNGEE. The CDR3 has 14 amino acids. V dropped 4 bases and J dropped 5 bases, with 13 bases sitting between them. The whole variable domain, filled in from reference TRBV9 and TRBJ2-1, reads DSGVTQTPKHLITATGQRVTLRCSPRSGDLSVYWYQQSLDQGLQFLIQYYNGEERAKGNILERFSAQQFPDLHSELNLSSLELGDSALYFCASSTYGTNNEQFFGPGTRLTVL.

This clonotype was counted between two and nine times. The V and J genes are TRBV7-2 and TRBJ1-5; TRBD1 might be the D (6 bases). The CDR3 runs to 16 residues. The germline V gene has CDR1 SGHTA and CDR2 FQGNSA. Trimming took off 5 bases at V and 1 base at J, with 15 bases between the two ends. Here the CDR3 DNA reads TGTGCCAGCAGCCCGGGGGGGGCCCGGAGCAATCAGCCCCAGCATTTT. Protein sequence: CASSPGGARSNQPQHF. The complete variable domain, with remaining parts taken from reference TRBV7-2 and TRBJ1-5, reads GAGVSQSPSNKVTEKGKDVELRCDPISGHTALYWYRQSLGQGLEFLIYFQGNSAPDKSGLPSDRFSAERTGGSVSTLTIQRTQQEDSAVYLCASSPGGARSNQPQHFGDGTRLSIL.

V and J are TRBV7-9 and TRBJ2-1; D is ambiguous. Per the germline V gene, CDR1 is SEHNR and CDR2 is FQNEAQ (reference sequence). The CDR3 is 14 amino acids. Deletions cut 1 base from V and 7 bases from J, with 11 bases between. CDR3 DNA: TGTGCCAGCAGCTTAGTTAATACCCGGAATGAGCAGTTCTTC. It is translated as CASSLVNTRNEQFF.

The chain couples TRBV27 to TRBJ2-7, with TRBD1 identical over 8 bases. Germline V gene sequence: CDR1 MNHEY, CDR2 SMNVEV (reference sequence). V trimming: 4 bases; J trimming: 3 bases; junction bases outside the gene matches: 5. CDR3 length: 14 residues. The CDR3 DNA reads as TGTGCCAGCAGTTGGACAGGGTCCAACTACGAGCAGTACTTC. This codes for CASSWTGSNYEQYF.

The chain carries TRBV11-2 and TRBJ1-1; D gene uncertain. The CDR3 contains 15 residues. Germline assignment: CDR1 SGHAT and CDR2 FQNNGV. Between the trimmed V and J ends, which lost 1 base and 4 bases, there was a span of 13 bases. CDR3 in amino acids: CASSLGRVLLTEAFF. DNA of the CDR3: TGTGCCAGCAGCTTAGGACGAGTGCTTCTCACTGAAGCTTTCTTT. The whole variable domain, filled in from reference TRBV11-2 and TRBJ1-1, reads EAGVAQSPRYKIIEKRQSVAFWCNPISGHATLYWYQQILGQGPKLLIQFQNNGVVDDSQLPKDRFSAERLKGVDSTLKIQPAKLEDSAVYLCASSLGRVLLTEAFFGQGTRLTVV.